The next 24 T cell receptor beta chains were all read from a single sample in a study of T-cell reconstitution after alpha-beta-depleted transplantation in children. The authors prepared the TCRbeta library with unique molecular identifiers. A single record per CDR3 protein comes from TCRdb applying MiXCR to the PCR reads. In the table there are over 150,000 distinct CDR3 sequences, approximately 6.3% of which are singletons. Sample: PBMCs, taken before TCRalphabeta/CD19-depleted stem cell transplant. The receptors here all came from a boy younger than 10 with acute lymphoblastic leukemia, due to receive a stem cell transplant.

There are many counts of this clonotype. The chain links TRBV25-1 to TRBJ1-1, with TRBD1 identical over 11 bases. CDR1 and CDR2 from the germline V gene are MGHDK and SYGVNS. This CDR3 contains 15 residues. The trim removed 3 bases at V and 4 bases at J, leaving 4 bases unmatched. CDR3 nucleotides: TGTGCCAGCAGTGATCACGGGACAGGGGGCACTGAAGCTTTCTTT. Its protein is CASSDHGTGGTEAFF.

This clonotype was recorded many times. The gene calls are TRBV28 and TRBJ2-7, with 7 bases fitting TRBD2. J gave up 1 base and V 3 bases, and 6 bases lay outside the gene matches. From germline, CDR1 is MDHEN and CDR2 SYDVKM. The CDR3 sequence is 15 residues long. CDR3 sequence (DNA): TGTGCCAGCAGTTTGTCTGCTAGCGGTTCCTACGAGCAGTACTTC. Translated, it gives CASSLSASGSYEQYF.

Ten or more counts support this clonotype. The chain combines TRBV29-1 with TRBJ1-4; TRBD1 might be the D (5 bases). V gave up 6 bases and J gave up 7 bases, with 15 bases separating them. In germline, CDR1 is SQVTM, CDR2 ANQGSEA. The CDR3 contains 13 residues. The CDR3 protein is CSVRPGRGEKLFF. In nucleotides, the CDR3 is TGCAGCGTACGCCCGGGAAGGGGTGAAAAACTGTTTTTT.

This clonotype was detected ten times or more. The chain links TRBV5-1 to TRBJ2-7; D remains ambiguous. The CDR3 runs 15 residues. V dropped 5 bases and J dropped 3 bases, with 18 bases sitting between them. Germline assignment: CDR1 SGHRS and CDR2 YFSETQ. The CDR3 sequence: CASRRSLLGDYEQYF. For the CDR3, the DNA is TGCGCCAGCAGACGGAGCTTGTTAGGAGACTACGAGCAGTACTTC.

This clonotype has a count of ten or more. The chain links TRBV3-1 to TRBJ2-5; 12 bases align to TRBD2. CDR1 LGHDT and CDR2 YNNKEL come from the germline V gene (reference sequence). V gave up 4 bases and J gave up 2 bases; unmatched junction bases: 5. This CDR3 region has 16 residues. The CDR3 spells CASSLGTSGQQETQYF. The CDR3 nucleotides read TGTGCCAGCAGCCTCGGGACTAGCGGGCAACAAGAGACCCAGTACTTC.

This clonotype was recorded at least ten times. The chain uses TRBV7-9 and TRBJ2-3, with 12 bases fitting TRBD2. V was pared by 5 bases and J by 6 bases, with 6 bases of the junction left unmatched. The germline CDR1 and CDR2 sequences are SEHNR and FQNEAQ (reference sequence). The CDR3 spans 15 residues. This chain's CDR3 is CASSTWTSGKDTQYF. CDR3 coding DNA: TGTGCCAGCAGCACCTGGACTAGCGGGAAGGATACGCAGTATTTT. Variable domain in full (rest from reference TRBV7-9 and TRBJ2-3): DTGVSQNPRHKITKRGQNVTFRCDPISEHNRLYWYRQTLGQGPEFLTYFQNEAQLEKSRLLSDRFSAERPKGSFSTLEIQRTEQGDSAMYLCASSTWTSGKDTQYFGPGTRLTVL.

This chain uses TRBV20-1 with TRBJ1-4, with D unresolved. The germline V gene has CDR1 DFQATT and CDR2 SNEGSKA (reference sequence). V was cut by 3 bases and J by 3 bases, with 8 bases left in between. The CDR3 runs to 13 residues. In DNA, the CDR3 is TGCAGTGCTAGCGGTGGGGCTAATGAAAAACTGTTTTTT. The encoded protein is CSASGGANEKLFF.

In this sample, this clonotype turned up a few times. The chain is built from TRBV5-1 and TRBJ2-7; TRBD2 matches at 8 bases. Germline V gene lookup returns CDR1 SGHRS and CDR2 YFSETQ. Unmatched junction bases numbered 4, after V lost 3 bases and J lost 2 bases. This CDR3 has 14 amino acids. The CDR3 reads CASSSGGATYEQYF. The CDR3 DNA follows: TGCGCCAGCAGCTCCGGGGGGGCCACCTACGAGCAGTACTTC. The complete variable domain, with remaining parts taken from reference TRBV5-1 and TRBJ2-7, reads KAGVTQTPRYLIKTRGQQVTLSCSPISGHRSVSWYQQTPGQGLQFLFEYFSETQRNKGNFPGRFSGRQFSNSRSEMNVSTLELGDSALYLCASSSGGATYEQYFGPGTRLTVT.

V gene TRBV4-3 combines with J gene TRBJ1-2; 7 bases match TRBD1. The J segment lost 3 bases and the V segment lost 1 base, leaving 2 bases of the junction unmatched. This CDR3 is 14 amino acids long. Germline lookup yields CDR1 LGHNA and CDR2 YSLEER. The CDR3 sequence is CASSQGTGHYGYTF. For the CDR3, the DNA is TGCGCCAGCAGCCAAGGGACAGGCCACTATGGCTACACCTTC.

This clonotype showed up many times. The genes are TRBV7-2 and TRBJ2-3, with TRBD2 identical over 9 bases. The V segment lost 6 bases and the J segment 1 base; nucleotides outside the gene matches: 5. Germline loops: CDR1 SGHTA, CDR2 FQGNSA. CDR3 length equals 15 residues. The CDR3 coding sequence is TGTGCCAGCAGGGGCGGGAGGGGAGGCACAGATACGCAGTATTTT. As protein: CASRGGRGGTDTQYF.

This clonotype was found many times. This chain connects TRBV4-3 to TRBJ2-2; 7 nucleotides match TRBD2. Germline assignment: CDR1 LGHNA and CDR2 YSLEER. Trimming at V came to 3 bases and at J to 5 bases, leaving 12 bases not matched to a gene. The CDR3 spans 17 residues. The CDR3 here is CASSHLMGGSGTGELFF. The CDR3, as DNA: TGCGCCAGCAGCCATCTGATGGGGGGGTCCGGTACCGGGGAGCTGTTTTTT.

This clonotype was recorded at least ten times. The J gene is TRBJ2-7, the V gene TRBV7-2; 10 nucleotides match TRBD2. With V trimmed by 4 bases and J by 3 bases, 3 bases remained unmatched. This CDR3 is 14 amino acids long. Per the germline V gene, CDR1 is SGHTA and CDR2 is FQGNSA. The CDR3 DNA reads TGTGCCAGCAGCTCCGGGACTAGCGTCTACGAGCAGTACTTC. The encoded protein is CASSSGTSVYEQYF.

A word on this clonotype: A much larger clone is a single base away; this may be a read error. J is TRBJ1-1 and V is TRBV5-1; D might be TRBD1 (5 bases). Germline V gene sequence: CDR1 SGHRS, CDR2 YFSETQ. CDR3 length: 13 residues. CDR3 amino acids: CASGFREATEAFF. The CDR3 nucleotides read TGCGCCAGCGGCTTCAGGGAGGCCACTGAAGCTTTCTTT. Together with reference TRBV5-1 and TRBJ1-1, the CDR3 gives the full variable domain: KAGVTQTPRYLIKTRGQQVTLSCSPISGHRSVSWYQQTPGQGLQFLFEYFSETQRNKGNFPGRFSGRQFSNSRSEMNVSTLELGDSALYLCASGFREATEAFFGQGTRLTVV.

This clonotype has just a few counts. This CDR3 reads CASSTYGEVTDTQYF. The CDR3 DNA is TGTGCCAGCAGCACCTACGGAGAGGTCACAGATACGCAGTATTTT. The rearrangement links TRBV9 to TRBJ2-3; D is undetermined. The ends were cut back, 4 bases at V and 2 bases at J, with 14 bases in the middle. Germline V gene data show CDR1 as SGDLS and CDR2 as YYNGEE. The CDR3 covers 15 residues.

This clonotype has a handful of counts. The chain is built from TRBV5-1 and TRBJ1-1, with 8 bases lining up with TRBD1. V gave up 0 bases and J gave up 2 bases; unmatched junction bases: 15. This CDR3 has 19 residues. The germline gives CDR1 SGHRS, CDR2 YFSETQ. DNA of the CDR3: TGCGCCAGCAGCTTGGGTAGGTCGTCGACAGGGGAAAAAAACACTGAAGCTTTCTTT. Amino acids: CASSLGRSSTGEKNTEAFF.

In its sample, this clonotype was seen many times. The genes are TRBV20-1 and TRBJ2-5; 9 bases line up with TRBD1. CDR1 is DFQATT and CDR2 is SNEGSKA in the germline V gene (reference sequence). CDR3 length equals 13 residues. Germline trimming cut 6 bases from V and 3 bases from J; bases unmatched to any gene: 5. The CDR3 loop reads CSAQRTGEETQYF. The CDR3 coding sequence is TGCAGTGCCCAAAGGACAGGGGAAGAGACCCAGTACTTC.

This clonotype came up many times. J is TRBJ1-6 and V is TRBV18; D not resolved. V was cut by 6 bases and J by 7 bases, with 16 bases left in between. Germline CDR1 is KGHSH and CDR2 is LQKENI. The CDR3 is made up of 15 amino acids. The DNA of the CDR3 is TGTGCCAGCTCGCTGGCTGAGGGCGGAAATTCACCCCTCCACTTT. It codes for CASSLAEGGNSPLHF.

This clonotype appeared a few times. The gene calls are TRBV7-7 and TRBJ2-5, with 11 bases fitting TRBD2. The trim removed 2 bases at V and 5 bases at J, leaving 10 bases unmatched. The CDR3 loop spans 17 amino acids. CDR1 is SSHAT and CDR2 is FNYEAQ in the germline V gene (reference sequence). The CDR3 DNA reads TGTGCCAGCAGCTTACGAACTAGCGGGAGAGCGGTGGAGACCCAGTACTTC. It specifies CASSLRTSGRAVETQYF.

This clonotype was seen repeatedly, ten times or more. J is TRBJ1-2 and V is TRBV20-1; tentative D call: TRBD1 (5 bases). The CDR3 runs 12 residues. Germline V CDR1 and CDR2: DFQATT, SNEGSKA (reference sequence). Trimming cost V 4 bases and J 5 bases, with 11 bases left between them. CDR3 in amino acids: CSATGTEYGYTF. CDR3 DNA: TGCAGTGCTACCGGGACGGAATATGGCTACACCTTC.

This clonotype was counted many times. The chain joins TRBV9 to TRBJ1-1; D is undetermined. V was shortened by 4 bases and J by 1 base, with 14 bases between the two germline ends. The length of the CDR3 is 15 residues. From germline, CDR1 is SGDLS and CDR2 YYNGEE. The CDR3 coding sequence is TGTGCCAGCAGCCCAAGAGGCGGGCGGAACACTGAAGCTTTCTTT. This translates into CASSPRGGRNTEAFF.

In this sample, this clonotype turned up many times. This chain connects TRBV5-1 to TRBJ2-1; possibly TRBD2 for D (5 bases). The ends were cut back, 8 bases at V and 0 bases at J, with 15 bases in the middle. CDR3 length: 15 residues. The V gene's germline CDR1 is SGHRS and CDR2 YFSETQ. The CDR3 DNA reads as TGCGCCAGTAATAACGTAGGGAGCTCCTACAATGAGCAGTTCTTC. Translating it yields CASNNVGSSYNEQFF.

This clonotype was recorded at least ten times. The CDR3 DNA sequence: TGCAGCGTTGCCGGGACAATCTACAATGAGCAGTTCTTC. Protein sequence: CSVAGTIYNEQFF. The V gene is TRBV29-1, the J gene TRBJ2-1, with D possibly TRBD1 on 6 matching bases. This CDR3 is 13 amino acids long. V gave up 4 bases and J gave up 3 bases, with 10 bases separating them. The germline CDR1 and CDR2 sequences are SQVTM and ANQGSEA.

CDR3 coding DNA: TGTGCCAGCATGACGCAAGGCGGCCTAGACACTGAAGCTTTCTTT. It codes for CASMTQGGLDTEAFF. The rearrangement links TRBV3-1 to TRBJ1-1, with D unclear. Germline lookup yields CDR1 LGHDT and CDR2 YNNKEL (reference sequence). Trimming took 7 bases from V and 3 from J, leaving 18 bases between them. This CDR3 is 15 amino acids long.

There are many counts of this clonotype. The chain carries TRBV20-1 and TRBJ2-3, with D maybe TRBD2 (5 bases). Germline V lookup: CDR1 DFQATT, CDR2 SNEGSKA (reference sequence). CDR3 length equals 14 residues. Trimming removed 2 bases from V and 3 bases from J, with 12 bases in between. CDR3 amino acids: CSARNSRGTDTQYF. CDR3 nucleotide sequence: TGCAGTGCTAGAAACAGCCGGGGTACAGATACGCAGTATTTT.